This TCR beta chain was identified in a study of blood T cell repertoires in COVID-19. The CDR3 runs to 16 residues. Germline V gene data show CDR1 as MDHEN and CDR2 as SYDVKM. V lost 5 bases to trimming and J lost 8 bases; unmatched junction nucleotides: 10. TCRdb's copy holds only in-frame clones and misses some; the assay was immunoSEQ multiplex PCR. The sample consists of about 310,000 clones, nearly 90% of them appearing once. The receptor was isolated from a woman aged 30 to 39 who had recovered from COVID-19. This chain links TRBV28 with TRBJ2-1, with TRBD2 identical over 12 bases. Sample: PBMCs or T cells enriched from blood (not recorded which). For the CDR3, the DNA is TGTGCCAGCAGTACTAGATGGACTAGCGGGAATGATGAGCAGTTCTTC. Translation gives CASSTRWTSGNDEQFF.